Following are 13 T cell receptor beta chains from one sample sequenced in a study of Graves' ophthalmopathy and Graves' hyperthyroidism. Amplified material comprised TCR beta CDR3 regions derived from RNA transcripts. HTBI primers were used in a first-round RT-PCR, which preceded a second-round multiplex PCR. TCRdb re-called the multiplex PCR reads with MiXCR, one entry per CDR3 protein. Here the sample spans 600,000 to 650,000 distinct CDR3 sequences, 22% being singletons. The material sequenced was peripheral blood. These receptors were collected from a woman under 30 with stable Graves' hyperthyroidism. Some clones in this sample may be carry-over from other donors' samples.

The chain uses TRBV20-1 and TRBJ1-5; TRBD1 is a possible D gene (5 bases). Trimming removed 0 bases from V and 7 bases from J, with 13 bases in between. The CDR3 has 14 amino acids. Looked up from germline, CDR1 is DFQATT and CDR2 is SNEGSKA (reference sequence). In DNA form, the CDR3 reads TGCAGTGCTAGAGATTCCCGGGGGTGGCAGCCCCAGCATTTT. Protein product: CSARDSRGWQPQHF.

The sample holds many counts of this clonotype. The J gene is TRBJ2-7, the V gene TRBV6-5; D not certain. The CDR3 contains 13 residues. Trimming stripped 0 bases from V and 7 bases from J, with 10 bases between. Germline lookup yields CDR1 MNHEY and CDR2 SVGAGI. This CDR3 is CASSYSKLKEQYF. In nucleotides, the CDR3 is TGTGCCAGCAGTTACTCGAAACTGAAAGAGCAGTACTTC.

The V and J genes are TRBV12-3 or TRBV12-4 and TRBJ2-2; possibly TRBD2 for D (6 bases). V was cut by 7 bases and J by 2 bases, with 20 bases left in between. The CDR3 runs 17 residues. The CDR3 loop is CASTLGGKRSNTGELFF. CDR3 DNA sequence: TGTGCCAGCACCCTCGGGGGTAAGAGGTCTAACACCGGGGAGCTGTTTTTT.

The chain recombines TRBV6-1 with TRBJ1-2; 8 nucleotides align to TRBD1. The CDR3 is 18 amino acids. From germline, CDR1 is MNHNS and CDR2 SASEGT. Unmatched junction bases numbered 19, after V lost 7 bases and J lost 3 bases. The CDR3 coding sequence is TGTGCCAGCACTAGAAGAACAGGGGGAAGGGAGTTTGACTATGGCTACACCTTC. It codes for CASTRRTGGREFDYGYTF.

The chain joins TRBV25-1 to TRBJ1-1; TRBD1 matches at 8 bases. Trimming cost V 3 bases and J 1 base; bases outside gene matches: 4. CDR1 is MGHDK and CDR2 is SYGVNS in the germline V gene. This CDR3 comprises 15 residues. The CDR3 region has the DNA TGTGCCAGCAGTGATCCCGGACAGGGGAACACTGAAGCTTTCTTT. Protein sequence: CASSDPGQGNTEAFF.

This chain joins TRBV30 and TRBJ1-1; D not resolved. Trimming removed 3 bases from V and 1 base from J, with 3 bases in between. This CDR3 has 11 residues. Germline loops: CDR1 GTSNPN, CDR2 SVGIG (reference sequence). Written as DNA, the CDR3 is TGTGCCTGGAGGCAGAACACTGAAGCTTTCTTT. It codes for CAWRQNTEAFF.

The table lists this clonotype with many counts. The chain recombines TRBV7-2 with TRBJ1-6; 12 positions match TRBD1. The CDR3 length is 15 residues. With 5 bases clipped from V and 9 bases from J, the junction kept 5 bases outside the gene matches. Germline V CDR1 and CDR2: SGHTA, FQGNSA. DNA for the CDR3: TGTGCCAGCAGCGGGGGACAGGGGGCAAGTTCACCCCTCCACTTT. Amino acid sequence: CASSGGQGASSPLHF. The full variable domain, rest sourced from reference TRBV7-2 and TRBJ1-6, is GAGVSQSPSNKVTEKGKDVELRCDPISGHTALYWYRQSLGQGLEFLIYFQGNSAPDKSGLPSDRFSAERTGGSVSTLTIQRTQQEDSAVYLCASSGGQGASSPLHFGNGTRLTVT.

The chain combines TRBV10-3 with TRBJ1-2; weak D call: TRBD1 (5 bases). CDR3 length: 13 amino acids. Germline-derived CDR1 and CDR2 are ENHRY and SYGVKD. V lost 3 bases and J 4 bases, leaving 9 bases between the germline ends. The CDR3 sequence: CAISDGRGYGYTF. CDR3 nucleotide sequence: TGTGCCATCAGTGATGGTAGGGGCTATGGCTACACCTTC.

Many counts were recorded for this clonotype. The V gene is TRBV6-5, the J gene TRBJ2-5, with D perhaps TRBD1 (5 bases). Germline-derived CDR1 and CDR2 are MNHEY and SVGAGI. With 0 bases removed from V and 5 bases from J, the gap between germline ends came to 13 bases. This CDR3 is built from 15 residues. The CDR3 nucleotides are TGTGCCAGCAGTTACTCAGGTTCAGGGTCGGAGACCCAGTACTTC. Translation gives CASSYSGSGSETQYF.

This clonotype was observed a handful of times. The junction shows a germline mismatch at one end, possibly a read error. This chain uses TRBV5-1 with TRBJ1-1; no reliable D call. The germline V gene has CDR1 SGHRS and CDR2 YFSETQ. The CDR3 is 13 residues long. The CDR3 bases are TGCGCCAGCAGCTGGGCACCTAACACTGAAGCTTTCTTC. Its protein is CASSWAPNTEAFF.

This clonotype was counted ten times or more. This sequence joins TRBV20-1 and TRBJ2-7; 7 nucleotides align to TRBD1. Losses at the gene ends were 0 bases for V and 2 bases for J; bases not matched to a gene: 1. Germline values: CDR1 DFQATT, CDR2 SNEGSKA (reference sequence). CDR3 length equals 13 residues. Here the CDR3 reads CSARDQGAYEQYF. CDR3 DNA: TGCAGTGCTAGAGATCAGGGGGCCTACGAGCAGTACTTC.

V and J are TRBV6-1 and TRBJ1-2, with 7 nucleotides matching TRBD1. This CDR3 has 16 amino acids. The trim removed 8 bases at V and 2 bases at J, leaving 14 bases unmatched. Germline assignment: CDR1 MNHNS and CDR2 SASEGT. The CDR3, as DNA: TGTGCCAGCCGACGAACAGGACAGGAGGCGAACTATGGCTACACCTTC. Its protein product is CASRRTGQEANYGYTF.

Many counts were recorded for this clonotype. This rearrangement joins TRBV2 to TRBJ1-1; D possibly corresponds to TRBD1 (6 bases). Trimming pared 4 bases from V and 7 bases from J, leaving 13 bases between. CDR1 and CDR2 (germline): SNHLY, FYNNEI. CDR3 length equals 13 residues. In nucleotides, the CDR3 is TGTGCCAGCAGTGGCGTTGGGGACATTGAAGCTTTCTTT. Its protein product is CASSGVGDIEAFF.